A selection of T cell receptor beta chains follows, all from one sample in a study of naive and memory T cell subsets. TCRdb redid the calling of the UMI-ligation and nested PCR reads with MiXCR, one entry per CDR3 protein. The table records 150,000 or so distinct CDR3 sequences, 22% of them present only once. Input material: naive CD4+ T cells from blood. All receptors derive from a human donor in good health. Each CDR3 is given without its conserved first and last residue.

V: TRBV16
CDR3: ASYQRGVTEAF

V: TRBV27
CDR3: ASRGGQGAWTQY

V: TRBV7-9
CDR3: ASSLVGWSKNIQY

V: TRBV28
CDR3: AGARAGGKYEQY

V: TRBV18
CDR3: ASSPDRGLGEQY

V: TRBV28
CDR3: AINSPGLAGGPYNEQF

V: TRBV27
CDR3: ASSFSQGHYEQY

V: TRBV27
CDR3: ASSVRGSNQPQH

V: TRBV19
CDR3: ASTGGVSYEQY

V: TRBV29-1
CDR3: SVRGVLVNEQY

V: TRBV7-9
CDR3: ASSSPSPELF

V: TRBV4-1
CDR3: ASSQATTGGIYEQY

V: TRBV6-5
CDR3: ASSYSNTRWMNTEAF

V: TRBV20-1
CDR3: SAFSQGNTGELF

V: TRBV5-1
CDR3: ASSWMSRSYNEQF

V: TRBV3-1
CDR3: ASSQAKWASEAF

V: TRBV6-5
CDR3: ASSRDRVIYEQF

V: TRBV12-3/TRBV12-4
CDR3: ASSLAGLEQY

V: TRBV7-2
CDR3: ASSSLGGSGGYGYT

V: TRBV24-1
CDR3: ATSDKGADTQY

V: TRBV19
CDR3: ASEPRDGANVLT

V: TRBV29-1
CDR3: SVNRAPNLYEQY

V: TRBV5-4
CDR3: ASSSDRSSYEQY

V: TRBV14
CDR3: ASSPRQNLNTEAF

V: TRBV27
CDR3: ASSSRDRSSPLH

V: TRBV7-9
CDR3: ASSPSIREAF

V: TRBV5-1
CDR3: ASSPSGTSGYNEQF